A selection of T cell receptor beta chains follows, all from one sample in a study of T cell responses to AZD1222 COVID-19 vaccine. Profiled with immunoSEQ multiplex PCR; TCRdb holds only in-frame clones, not every one. The sample includes 100,000 to 150,000 clones, roughly 85% of them seen just once. Sequenced here: peripheral blood, sampled 28 days after the second dose of the MenACWY control vaccine. The receptors come from an adult who received the MenACWY meningococcal vaccine as a control. Each CDR3 is given with its conserved first and last residue. A D gene is named only where the DNA matches it firmly. Rows may omit the clone size; those that give it use once, few, many or a size class.

TRBD1,18,-,TRBJ2-2,TRBV7-9,CASSLGTGGEEKTGELFF,TGTGCCAGCAGCTTAGGGACAGGGGGCGAGGAAAAGACCGGGGAGCTGTTTTTT
-,13,-,TRBJ1-2,TRBV19,CASSLSGQPGYTF,TGTGCCAGTAGTCTGAGTGGGCAGCCTGGCTACACCTTC
-,13,-,TRBJ2-7,TRBV27,CASSFTRDYEQYF,TGTGCCAGCAGTTTTACGCGGGACTACGAGCAGTACTTC
-,14,-,TRBJ1-1,TRBV4-3,CASSQDTRATEAFF,TGCGCCAGCAGCCAAGACACCCGGGCGACTGAAGCTTTCTTT
TRBD1,13,-,TRBJ1-1,TRBV6-5,CASRETGRTEAFF,TGTGCCAGCAGAGAGACAGGGCGGACTGAAGCTTTCTTT
-,14,-,TRBJ1-6,TRBV23-1,CASNQRGSGSPLHF,TGCGCCAGCAATCAAAGGGGATCGGGTTCACCCCTCCACTTT
-,13,once,TRBJ1-1,TRBV10-3,CAIRGGGNTEAFF,TGTGCCATCAGGGGGGGAGGGAACACTGAAGCTTTCTTT
-,16,-,TRBJ2-7,TRBV13,CASSSSSGFPPHEQYF,TGTGCCAGCAGCTCGAGCTCCGGATTTCCACCGCACGAGCAGTACTTC
-,15,-,TRBJ1-5,TRBV7-9,CASSLGGGQNQPQHF,TGTGCCAGCAGCTTAGGCGGGGGGCAGAATCAGCCCCAGCATTTT
-,15,few,TRBJ2-2,TRBV5-1,CASSRGAESPGELFF,TGCGCCAGCAGCCGGGGGGCCGAAAGCCCCGGGGAGCTGTTTTTT
TRBD1,17,-,TRBJ1-6,TRBV7-2,CASSFYRGRLYNSPLHF,TGTGCCAGCAGCTTCTACAGGGGGCGCCTCTATAATTCACCCCTCCACTTT
-,15,-,TRBJ1-2,TRBV2,CASRDPGAFLYGYTF,TGTGCCAGCAGAGACCCCGGGGCATTTCTTTATGGCTACACCTTC
-,15,-,TRBJ1-1,TRBV6-6,CASSYTATEYTEAFF,TGTGCCAGCAGTTACACCGCGACAGAATACACTGAAGCTTTCTTT
-,15,-,TRBJ2-3,TRBV5-1,CASSYPRGTTDTQYF,TGCGCCAGCAGCTACCCTAGGGGGACCACAGATACGCAGTATTTT
-,14,-,TRBJ2-2,TRBV7-8,CASSGGRTTGELFF,TGTGCCAGCAGCGGGGGGAGGACCACCGGGGAGCTGTTTTTT
-,14,-,TRBJ1-1,TRBV9,CASSVRQQNTEAFF,TGTGCCAGCAGCGTGAGACAGCAGAACACTGAAGCTTTCTTT
-,14,few,TRBJ1-2,TRBV9,CASSGAGAQSGYTF,TGTGCCAGCAGCGGAGCAGGGGCCCAGTCGGGCTACACCTTC
-,13,-,TRBJ2-5,TRBV12-3/TRBV12-4,CASSPTGRETQYF,TGTGCCAGCAGTCCCACAGGCAGGGAGACCCAGTACTTC
TRBD1,15,once,TRBJ1-2,TRBV28,CASSSSGGHLWGYTF,TGTGCCAGCAGCTCCTCAGGGGGGCACCTTTGGGGCTACACCTTC
-,19,-,TRBJ1-1,TRBV28,CASSWGREPGNLADTEAFF,TGTGCCAGCAGTTGGGGGCGGGAGCCGGGAAACCTAGCGGACACTGAAGCTTTCTTT
-,16,-,TRBJ2-1,TRBV9,CASSGSGFRSYNEQFF,TGTGCCAGCAGCGGCTCCGGGTTCCGCTCCTACAATGAGCAGTTCTTC
-,14,-,TRBJ2-5,TRBV18,CASSPRFAEETQYF,TGTGCCAGCTCACCCCGGTTCGCTGAAGAGACCCAGTACTTC
-,11,-,TRBJ2-5,TRBV13,CASSITGVQYF,TGTGCCAGCAGCATCACAGGCGTCCAGTACTTC
TRBD1,13,-,TRBJ1-2,TRBV6-5,CASSYRQGSGYTF,TGTGCCAGCAGTTACAGACAGGGGAGTGGCTACACCTTC
TRBD1,15,-,TRBJ1-1,TRBV5-1,CASSLGGQVVTEAFF,TGCGCCAGCAGCTTGGGGGGACAGGTGGTAACTGAAGCTTTCTTT
-,15,-,TRBJ1-1,TRBV7-2,CASSPVIGGYTEAFF,TGTGCCAGCAGCCCGGTTATCGGAGGTTACACTGAAGCTTTCTTT
-,14,-,TRBJ2-7,TRBV27,CASSFSGSSYEQYF,TGTGCCAGCAGTTTCTCGGGGAGCTCCTACGAGCAGTACTTC
TRBD1,18,-,TRBJ1-2,TRBV24-1,CATSEKTRGPSPNYGYTF,TGTGCCACCAGTGAAAAAACCAGGGGGCCCTCACCCAACTATGGCTACACCTTC
-,17,-,TRBJ1-6,TRBV12-2,CASRVKGIYSYNSPLHF,TGTGCAAGTCGAGTGAAGGGGATTTACTCCTATAATTCACCCCTCCACTTT